Each of the 20 T cell receptor beta chains below was sequenced from the same sample in a study of blood T cell repertoires in COVID-19. Libraries were prepared by immunoSEQ multiplex PCR; TCRdb keeps only in-frame clonotypes and omits some of them. The repertoire holds 100,000 to 120,000 clones, with over 75% as singletons. Sequenced material: peripheral blood. Receptor source: a woman aged 80 or older with active or convalescent COVID-19.

This clone came up a few times. The chain links TRBV4-2 to TRBJ2-1; 10 positions agree with TRBD2. CDR1 and CDR2 from the germline V gene are LGHNA and YNFKEQ. CDR3 length: 16 amino acids. Trimming removed 1 base from V and 9 bases from J; junction bases left unmatched: 9. The CDR3 nucleotides read TGTGCCAGCAGCCAAGTAGCGGGAGGACCTTTTAGTGAGCAGTTCTTC. Translated: CASSQVAGGPFSEQFF.

The table lists this clone with a few counts. The rearrangement joins TRBV6-5 to TRBJ2-3, with D possibly being TRBD1 (5 bases). The CDR3 extends over 13 amino acids. Germline V gene data show CDR1 as MNHEY and CDR2 as SVGAGI. Trimming stripped 10 bases from V and 6 bases from J, with 17 bases between. This CDR3 reads CATRGLGVDTQYF. The CDR3 DNA follows: TGTGCCACTAGGGGCCTAGGAGTGGATACGCAGTATTTT.

This clone appeared once. The chain recombines TRBV7-2 with TRBJ2-5, with TRBD1 matching over 8 bases. The CDR3 runs to 16 residues. After removal of 1 base from V and 1 base from J, the junction contained 5 bases not matched to a gene. The germline CDR1 and CDR2 sequences are SGHTA and FQGNSA. The CDR3 reads CASSLVSGGFQETQYF. CDR3 bases: TGTGCCAGCAGCTTAGTTTCAGGGGGCTTCCAAGAGACCCAGTACTTC.

The chain combines TRBV30 with TRBJ2-4; 9 nucleotides line up with TRBD2. The V and J ends lost 2 bases and 0 bases, in that order; junction bases with no gene match: 8. The CDR3 runs to 17 residues. Germline CDR1 reads GTSNPN; CDR2 reads SVGIG (reference sequence). The CDR3 is CAWSIPGLAVAKNIQYF. CDR3 nucleotide sequence: TGTGCCTGGAGTATACCGGGACTAGCAGTAGCCAAAAACATTCAGTACTTC.

This clone showed up just a few times. In DNA, the CDR3 is TGTGCCAGCAGCGGGGGGACAGACGTGGGAGATACGCAGTATTTT. Its protein is CASSGGTDVGDTQYF. The rearrangement uses TRBV5-8 and TRBJ2-3; weak D call: TRBD1 (7 bases). V was pared by 4 bases and J by 5 bases, with 17 bases between. This CDR3 spans 15 amino acids. CDR1 SGHTS and CDR2 YDEGEE come from the germline V gene. The complete variable domain, with remaining parts taken from reference TRBV5-8 and TRBJ2-3, reads EAGVTQSPTHLIKTRGQQATLRCSPISGHTSVYWYQQALGLGLQFLLWYDEGEERNRGNFPPRFSGRQFPNYSSELNVNALELEDSALYLCASSGGTDVGDTQYFGPGTRLTVL.

The chain combines TRBV9 with TRBJ1-2; unclear D gene. This CDR3 spans 15 amino acids. V was trimmed by 0 bases and J by 0 bases, leaving 9 bases between them. Germline V gene lookup returns CDR1 SGDLS and CDR2 YYNGEE. The CDR3 coding sequence is TGTGCCAGCAGCGTAGTAGACGGAGCTAACTATGGCTACACCTTC. This sequence encodes CASSVVDGANYGYTF.

The count of this clone is one. The chain links TRBV15 to TRBJ2-7, with D perhaps matching TRBD1 (6 bases). This CDR3 is built from 17 residues. CDR1 is LNHNV, CDR2 YYDKDF, per germline (reference sequence). With 1 base removed from V and 2 bases from J, the gap between germline ends came to 18 bases. The CDR3 DNA reads TGTGCCACCAGCAGAGCATATGGTACAGGGATTACCTACGAGCAGTACTTC. Translating it yields CATSRAYGTGITYEQYF.

The chain combines TRBV5-1 with TRBJ1-6; TRBD1 matches 7 bases. The CDR3 sequence is 16 residues long. The junction had 10 bases not matched to a gene; V was cut back by 4 bases and J by 6 bases. CDR1 and CDR2 (germline): SGHRS, YFSETQ. CDR3 sequence reads: CASSNEQGRLNSPLHF. Here the CDR3 DNA reads TGCGCCAGCAGCAATGAACAGGGGCGGCTTAATTCACCCCTCCACTTT.

The chain joins TRBV28 to TRBJ2-3; 7 nucleotides align to TRBD1. The CDR3 totals 16 residues. V was pared by 3 bases and J by 4 bases, with 10 bases of the junction left unmatched. The germline V gene has CDR1 MDHEN and CDR2 SYDVKM. The CDR3 here is CASSFLGQERADTQYF. CDR3 DNA sequence: TGTGCCAGCAGTTTCCTTGGACAGGAACGCGCAGATACGCAGTATTTT.

The chain combines TRBV27 with TRBJ2-5; TRBD2 might be the D (6 bases). Looked up from germline, CDR1 is MNHEY and CDR2 is SMNVEV (reference sequence). V was pared by 3 bases and J by 4 bases, with 6 bases between. There are 12 residues in the CDR3. CDR3 DNA: TGTGCCAGCAGTTTCGGGGGAGAGACCCAGTACTTC. This gives the protein CASSFGGETQYF.

In its sample, this clone was seen a few times. V and J are TRBV2 and TRBJ1-1; 9 bases fit TRBD1. V was clipped by 5 bases and J by 4 bases; unmatched bases: 5. The CDR3 runs to 14 residues. Germline V gene sequence: CDR1 SNHLY, CDR2 FYNNEI. CDR3 DNA: TGTGCCAGCAGTACGGGACAGGGAGGCACTGAAGCTTTCTTT. It translates to CASSTGQGGTEAFF.

A remark on this clone: The identical CDR3 is also encoded by other nucleotide sequences in the sample. The rearrangement uses TRBV27 and TRBJ2-1; a weak D match, TRBD2 (7 bases). The V gene's germline CDR1 is MNHEY and CDR2 SMNVEV (reference sequence). The CDR3 is 15 residues long. V was cut by 3 bases and J by 2 bases, with 11 bases left in between. CDR3: CASSFSGGPYNEQFF. The DNA of the CDR3 is TGTGCCAGCAGTTTCTCGGGGGGCCCCTACAATGAGCAGTTCTTC.

The gene calls are TRBV5-1 and TRBJ2-1; 15 bases fit TRBD2. The germline V gene has CDR1 SGHRS and CDR2 YFSETQ. This CDR3 is built from 15 residues. Losses at the gene ends were 3 bases for V and 7 bases for J; bases not matched to a gene: 2. CDR3 nucleotide sequence: TGCGCCAGCAGCTGGGGACTAGCGGGAGGTAATGAGCAGTTCTTC. Translation: CASSWGLAGGNEQFF.

This sequence joins TRBV18 and TRBJ2-6; TRBD1 might be the D (5 bases). V was clipped by 3 bases and J by 1 base, with 10 bases between them. The CDR3 extends over 16 amino acids. CDR1 is KGHSH and CDR2 is LQKENI in the germline V gene. CDR3 residues: CASSPPGFSGANVLTF. Here the CDR3 DNA reads TGTGCCAGCTCACCTCCAGGGTTTTCTGGGGCCAACGTCCTGACTTTC.

This rearrangement joins TRBV5-1 to TRBJ2-5; TRBD2 is a possible D gene (6 bases). CDR1 and CDR2 (germline): SGHRS, YFSETQ. This CDR3 is built from 13 residues. Trimming stripped 4 bases from V and 4 bases from J, with 11 bases between. CDR3 protein: CASSVGGTETQYF. Written as DNA, the CDR3 is TGCGCCAGCAGCGTGGGAGGAACAGAGACCCAGTACTTC.

The rearrangement links TRBV11-2 to TRBJ2-3; the D gene is possibly TRBD1 (6 bases). Trimming took 4 bases from V and 4 from J, leaving 15 bases between them. The germline CDR1 and CDR2 sequences are SGHAT and FQNNGV. The CDR3 covers 15 residues. The CDR3 DNA reads TGTGCCAGCAGCTACGGACAGATTCGCCCAGATACGCAGTATTTT. It codes for CASSYGQIRPDTQYF.

V is TRBV6-2 or TRBV6-3 and J is TRBJ2-7, with 10 bases fitting TRBD2. CDR1 and CDR2 from the germline V gene are MNHEY and SVGEGT. This CDR3 comprises 15 residues. Losses at the gene ends were 3 bases for V and 2 bases for J; bases not matched to a gene: 4. DNA of the CDR3: TGTGCCAGCAGTTATACTAGCGGGGCCGCCTACGAGCAGTACTTC. Translation: CASSYTSGAAYEQYF.

There are many counts of this clone. This chain links TRBV6-5 with TRBJ1-2; maybe TRBD1 (6 bases). CDR1 and CDR2 from the germline V gene are MNHEY and SVGAGI. V was shortened by 0 bases and J by 8 bases, with 10 bases between the two germline ends. The CDR3 is made up of 13 amino acids. Here the CDR3 DNA reads TGTGCCAGCAGTTACTCGAGGACAGTGGGCTACACCTTC. This sequence encodes CASSYSRTVGYTF.

This chain links TRBV3-1 (or the pseudogene TRBV3-2) with TRBJ2-7; 9 positions match TRBD1. CDR1 and CDR2 from the germline V gene are LGHDT and YNNKEL (reference sequence). CDR3 length: 15 amino acids. The V gene end was trimmed by 2 bases and the J gene end by 5 bases; junction bases not matched to a gene: 7. The DNA of the CDR3 is TGTGCCAGCAGCCAATGGGGGACAGGGAATAACGAGCAGTACTTC. Translating it yields CASSQWGTGNNEQYF.

CDR3 in DNA: TGTGCCAGCAGCTTAGGATCAGCGGGGTACGAGCAGTACTTC. Amino acids: CASSLGSAGYEQYF. This sequence joins TRBV7-3 and TRBJ2-7; 7 nucleotides match TRBD2. The CDR3 covers 14 residues. V lost 2 bases and J lost 4; bases outside the gene matches: 5. CDR1 and CDR2 from the germline V gene are SGHTA and FQGTGA. Combining the CDR3 with reference TRBV7-3 and TRBJ2-7 gives the whole variable domain GAGVSQTPSNKVTEKGKYVELRCDPISGHTALYWYRQSLGQGPEFLIYFQGTGAADDSGLPNDRFFAVRPEGSVSTLKIQRTERGDSAVYLCASSLGSAGYEQYFGPGTRLTVT.